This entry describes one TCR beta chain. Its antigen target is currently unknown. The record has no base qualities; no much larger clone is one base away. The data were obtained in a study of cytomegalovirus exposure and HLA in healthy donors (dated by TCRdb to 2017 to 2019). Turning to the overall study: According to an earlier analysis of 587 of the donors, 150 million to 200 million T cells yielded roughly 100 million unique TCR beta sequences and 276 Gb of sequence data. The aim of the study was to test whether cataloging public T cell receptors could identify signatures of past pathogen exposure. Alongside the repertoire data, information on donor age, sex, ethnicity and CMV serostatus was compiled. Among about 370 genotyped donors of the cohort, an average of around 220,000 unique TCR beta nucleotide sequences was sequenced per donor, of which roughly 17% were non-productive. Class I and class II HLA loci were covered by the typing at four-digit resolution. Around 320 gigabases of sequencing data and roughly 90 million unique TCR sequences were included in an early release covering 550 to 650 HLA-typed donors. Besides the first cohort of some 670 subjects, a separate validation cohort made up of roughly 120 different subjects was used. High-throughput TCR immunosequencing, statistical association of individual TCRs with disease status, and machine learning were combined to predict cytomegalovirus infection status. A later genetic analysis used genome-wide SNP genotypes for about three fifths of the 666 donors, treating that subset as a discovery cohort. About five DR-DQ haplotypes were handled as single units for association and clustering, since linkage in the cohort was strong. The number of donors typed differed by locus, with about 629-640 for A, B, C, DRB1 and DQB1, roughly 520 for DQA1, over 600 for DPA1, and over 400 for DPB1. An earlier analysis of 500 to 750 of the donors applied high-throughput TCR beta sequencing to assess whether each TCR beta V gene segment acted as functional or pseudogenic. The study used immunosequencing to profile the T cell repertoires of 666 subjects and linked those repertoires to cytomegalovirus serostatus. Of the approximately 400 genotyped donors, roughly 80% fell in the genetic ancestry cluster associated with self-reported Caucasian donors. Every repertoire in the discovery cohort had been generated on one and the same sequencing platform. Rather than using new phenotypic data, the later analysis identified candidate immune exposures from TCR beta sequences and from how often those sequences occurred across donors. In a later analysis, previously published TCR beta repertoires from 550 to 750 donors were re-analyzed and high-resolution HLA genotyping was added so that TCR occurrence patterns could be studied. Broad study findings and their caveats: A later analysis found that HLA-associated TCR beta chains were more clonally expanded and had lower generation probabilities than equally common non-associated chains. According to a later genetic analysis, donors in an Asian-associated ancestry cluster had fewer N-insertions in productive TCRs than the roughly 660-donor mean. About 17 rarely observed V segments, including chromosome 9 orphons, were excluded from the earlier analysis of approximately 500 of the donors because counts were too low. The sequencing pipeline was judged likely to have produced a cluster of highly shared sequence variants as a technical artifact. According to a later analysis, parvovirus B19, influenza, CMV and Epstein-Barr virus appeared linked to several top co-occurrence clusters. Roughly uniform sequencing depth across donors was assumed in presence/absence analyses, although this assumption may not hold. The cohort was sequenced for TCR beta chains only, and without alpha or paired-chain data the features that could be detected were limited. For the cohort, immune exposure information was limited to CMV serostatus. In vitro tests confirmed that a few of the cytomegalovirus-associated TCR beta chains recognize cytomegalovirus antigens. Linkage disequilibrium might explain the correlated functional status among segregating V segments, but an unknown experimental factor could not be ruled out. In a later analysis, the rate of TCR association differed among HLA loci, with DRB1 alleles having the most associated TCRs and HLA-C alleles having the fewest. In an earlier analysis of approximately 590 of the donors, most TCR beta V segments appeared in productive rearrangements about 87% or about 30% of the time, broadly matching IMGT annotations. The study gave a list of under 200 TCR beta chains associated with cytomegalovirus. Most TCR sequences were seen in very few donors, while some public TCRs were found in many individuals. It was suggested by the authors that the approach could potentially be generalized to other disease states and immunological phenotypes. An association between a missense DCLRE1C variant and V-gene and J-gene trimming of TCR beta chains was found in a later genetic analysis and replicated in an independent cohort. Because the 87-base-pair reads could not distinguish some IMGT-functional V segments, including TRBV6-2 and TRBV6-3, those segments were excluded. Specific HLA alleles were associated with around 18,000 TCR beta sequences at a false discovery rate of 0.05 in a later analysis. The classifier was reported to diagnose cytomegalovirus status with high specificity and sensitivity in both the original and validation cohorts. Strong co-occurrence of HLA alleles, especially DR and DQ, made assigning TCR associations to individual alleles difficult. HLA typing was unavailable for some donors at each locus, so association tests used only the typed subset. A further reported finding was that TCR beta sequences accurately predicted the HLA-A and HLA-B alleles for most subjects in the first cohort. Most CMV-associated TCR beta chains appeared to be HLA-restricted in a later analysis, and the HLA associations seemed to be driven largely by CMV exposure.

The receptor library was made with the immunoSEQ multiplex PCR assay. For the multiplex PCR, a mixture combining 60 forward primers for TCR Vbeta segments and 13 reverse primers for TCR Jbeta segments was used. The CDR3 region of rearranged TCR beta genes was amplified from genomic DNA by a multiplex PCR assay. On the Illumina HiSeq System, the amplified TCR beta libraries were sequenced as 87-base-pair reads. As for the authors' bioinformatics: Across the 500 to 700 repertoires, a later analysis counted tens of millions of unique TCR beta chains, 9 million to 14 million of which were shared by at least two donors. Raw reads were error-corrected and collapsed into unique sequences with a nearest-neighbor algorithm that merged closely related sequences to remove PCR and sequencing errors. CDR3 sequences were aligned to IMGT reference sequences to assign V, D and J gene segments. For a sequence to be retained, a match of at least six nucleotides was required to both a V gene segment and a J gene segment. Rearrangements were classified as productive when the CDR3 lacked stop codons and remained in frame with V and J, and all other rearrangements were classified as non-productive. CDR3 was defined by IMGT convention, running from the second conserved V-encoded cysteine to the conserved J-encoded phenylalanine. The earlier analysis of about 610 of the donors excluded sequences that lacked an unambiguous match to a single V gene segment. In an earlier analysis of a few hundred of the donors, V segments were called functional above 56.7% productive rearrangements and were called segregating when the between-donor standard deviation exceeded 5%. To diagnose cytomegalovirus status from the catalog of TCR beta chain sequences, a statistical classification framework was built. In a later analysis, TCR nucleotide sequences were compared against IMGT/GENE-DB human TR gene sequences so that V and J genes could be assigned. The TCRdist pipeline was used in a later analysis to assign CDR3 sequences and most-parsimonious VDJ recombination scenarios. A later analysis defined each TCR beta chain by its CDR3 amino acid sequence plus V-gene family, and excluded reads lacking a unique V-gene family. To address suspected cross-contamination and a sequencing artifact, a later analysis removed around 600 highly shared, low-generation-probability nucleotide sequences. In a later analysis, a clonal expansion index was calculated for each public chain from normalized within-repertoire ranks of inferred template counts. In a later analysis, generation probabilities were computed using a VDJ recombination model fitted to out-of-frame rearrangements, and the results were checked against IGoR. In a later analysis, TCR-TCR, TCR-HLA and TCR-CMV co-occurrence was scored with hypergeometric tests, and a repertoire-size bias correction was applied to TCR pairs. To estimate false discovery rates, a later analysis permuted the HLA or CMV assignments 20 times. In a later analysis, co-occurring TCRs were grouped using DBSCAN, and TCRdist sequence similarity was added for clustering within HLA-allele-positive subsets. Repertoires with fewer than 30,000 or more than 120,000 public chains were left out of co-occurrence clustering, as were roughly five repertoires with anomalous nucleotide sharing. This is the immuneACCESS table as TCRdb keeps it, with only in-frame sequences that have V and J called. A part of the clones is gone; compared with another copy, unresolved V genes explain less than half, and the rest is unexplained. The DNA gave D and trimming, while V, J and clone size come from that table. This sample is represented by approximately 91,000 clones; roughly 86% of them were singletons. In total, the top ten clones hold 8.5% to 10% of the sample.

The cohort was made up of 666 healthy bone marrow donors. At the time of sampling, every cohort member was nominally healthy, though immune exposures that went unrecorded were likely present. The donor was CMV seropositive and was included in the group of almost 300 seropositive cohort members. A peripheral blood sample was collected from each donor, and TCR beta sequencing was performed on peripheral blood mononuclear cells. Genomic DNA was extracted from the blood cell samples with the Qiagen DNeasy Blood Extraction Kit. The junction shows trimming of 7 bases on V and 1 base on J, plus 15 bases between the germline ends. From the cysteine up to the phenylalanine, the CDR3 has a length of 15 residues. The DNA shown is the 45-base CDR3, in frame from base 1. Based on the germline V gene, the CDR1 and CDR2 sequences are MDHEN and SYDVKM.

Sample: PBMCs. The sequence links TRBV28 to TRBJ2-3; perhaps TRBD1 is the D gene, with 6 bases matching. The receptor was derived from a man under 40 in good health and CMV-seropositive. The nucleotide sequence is TGTGCCAGCACCATAAACAGGGTCGGCACAGATACGCAGTATTTT. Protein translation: CASTINRVGTDTQYF.